Shown below are 24 T cell receptor beta chains from a single sample sequenced in a study of PD-1 blockade in mismatch repair-deficient tumors. The repertoire was sequenced with immunoSEQ multiplex PCR; TCRdb's copy has only in-frame clones and lacks some. The table shows 40,000 to 60,000 clones, with 65% to 85% occurring only once. Sequencing was performed on peripheral blood, taken roughly 20 weeks after starting pembrolizumab. The receptors shown here come from an adult with mismatch repair-deficient cancer.

The genes are TRBV7-3 and TRBJ2-3, with D perhaps matching TRBD2 (6 bases). Trimming shortened V by 4 bases and J by 1 base, and 15 bases separated the two germline ends. This CDR3 is 16 amino acids long. Germline V CDR1 and CDR2: SGHTA, FQGTGA. In DNA form, the CDR3 reads TGTGCCAGCAGCTCAAACGGGCGGGAAGGCACAGATACGCAGTATTTT. This sequence encodes CASSSNGREGTDTQYF.

J is TRBJ1-1 and V is TRBV27; no clear D gene. CDR1 is MNHEY and CDR2 is SMNVEV in the germline V gene (reference sequence). V was pared by 0 bases and J by 5 bases, with 13 bases between. CDR3 size: 15 residues. CDR3 DNA: TGTGCCAGCAGTTTATCCAGTTGGGTCAGTACTGAAGCTTTCTTT. It encodes CASSLSSWVSTEAFF.

The chain has TRBV6-1 and TRBJ2-1; TRBD2 aligns across 9 bases. The V segment lost 7 bases and the J segment 4 bases; nucleotides outside the gene matches: 8. Germline CDR1 MNHNS, CDR2 SASEGT. This CDR3 spans 15 amino acids. CDR3 loop: CASTPGLAGYNEQFF. In DNA form, the CDR3 reads TGTGCCAGCACTCCGGGGCTAGCGGGATACAATGAGCAGTTCTTC.

The V call is TRBV27, the J call TRBJ2-5; 7 bases align to TRBD2. V was clipped by 10 bases and J by 5 bases; unmatched bases: 19. The CDR3 length is 16 residues. The germline V gene encodes CDR1 MNHEY and CDR2 SMNVEV (reference sequence). In DNA, the CDR3 is TGTGCCACCTATCCAAAGGGAGGGGTTGGGCGTGAGACCCAGTACTTC. It yields the protein CATYPKGGVGRETQYF.

The chain joins TRBV9 to TRBJ2-3; TRBD1 matches at 10 bases. Looked up from germline, CDR1 is SGDLS and CDR2 is YYNGEE. J lost 6 bases, V lost 4 bases, and 11 bases had no gene match. The CDR3 length is 16 residues. CDR3 bases: TGTGCCAGCAGCCCGCGGACAGGGGGTGAGTTGGATACGCAGTATTTT. This gives the protein CASSPRTGGELDTQYF.

CDR3 region: CASSIRGQGASTDTQYF. In nucleotides, the CDR3 is TGTGCCAGTAGTATCCGGGGACAGGGGGCGAGCACAGATACGCAGTATTTT. The chain couples TRBV19 to TRBJ2-3; 12 bases are a match to TRBD1. Germline values: CDR1 LNHDA, CDR2 SQIVND (reference sequence). The V segment lost 3 bases and the J segment 0 bases; nucleotides outside the gene matches: 4. CDR3 length equals 17 residues.

In regard to this clone: At one end, the junction sequence differs from germline, possibly due to a read error. This sequence joins TRBV7-7 and TRBJ2-3; D remains unclear. The germline gives CDR1 SSHAT, CDR2 FNYEAQ (reference sequence). The CDR3 covers 12 residues. The CDR3 DNA reads as TGTGCTAGCACCAAACTCACAGATACGCAGTATTTT. Translation: CASTKLTDTQYF. The entire variable domain, with the rest obtained from reference TRBV7-7 and TRBJ2-3, is as follows: GAGVSQSPRYKVTKRGQDVTLRCDPISSHATLYWYQQALGQGPEFLTYFNYEAQPDKSGLPSDRFSAERPEGSISTLTIQRTEQRDSAMYRCASTKLTDTQYFGPGTRLTVL.

This sequence joins TRBV9 and TRBJ1-3; 7 positions match TRBD1. Trimming at V came to 2 bases and at J to 0 bases, leaving 2 bases not matched to a gene. This CDR3 spans 15 amino acids. Germline lookup yields CDR1 SGDLS and CDR2 YYNGEE. In nucleotides, the CDR3 is TGTGCCAGCAGCGTCGGGACAGACTCTGGAAACACCATATATTTT. Translation gives CASSVGTDSGNTIYF.

CDR3 in DNA: TGTGCCAGCAGCCTTGGCTTTATCTACGAGCAGTACTTC. It yields the protein CASSLGFIYEQYF. V usage is TRBV7-2 and J usage is TRBJ2-7; D is unresolved. V lost 5 bases to trimming and J lost 3 bases, with 11 bases between them. Germline loops: CDR1 SGHTA, CDR2 FQGNSA. The CDR3 loop spans 13 amino acids. The variable domain in full, completed from reference TRBV7-2 and TRBJ2-7, reads GAGVSQSPSNKVTEKGKDVELRCDPISGHTALYWYRQSLGQGLEFLIYFQGNSAPDKSGLPSDRFSAERTGGSVSTLTIQRTQQEDSAVYLCASSLGFIYEQYFGPGTRLTVT.

This clone was counted a single time. The chain joins TRBV2 to TRBJ2-1, with D perhaps TRBD1 (7 bases). The CDR3 is made up of 14 amino acids. V dropped 6 bases and J dropped 4 bases, with 13 bases sitting between them. CDR1 SNHLY and CDR2 FYNNEI come from the germline V gene. The CDR3 spells CASSAGQTYNEQFF. The CDR3, as DNA: TGTGCCAGCAGCGCGGGACAGACTTACAATGAGCAGTTCTTC. The full variable domain, in which reference TRBV2 and TRBJ2-1 provide the parts outside the CDR3, is EPEVTQTPSHQVTQMGQEVILRCVPISNHLYFYWYRQILGQKVEFLVSFYNNEISEKSEIFDDQFSVERPDGSNFTLKIRSTKLEDSAMYFCASSAGQTYNEQFFGPGTRLTVL.

CDR3 sequence: CASETNTGELFF. Here the CDR3 DNA reads TGCGCCAGCGAAACTAACACCGGGGAGCTGTTTTTT. The rearrangement uses TRBV4-1 and TRBJ2-2; D gene unclear. The ends were cut back, 8 bases at V and 2 bases at J, with 6 bases in the middle. The CDR3 is 12 residues long. Germline lookup yields CDR1 MGHRA and CDR2 YSYEKL.

This rearrangement joins TRBV11-3 to TRBJ1-1; 8 bases map to TRBD1. This CDR3 is 15 amino acids long. The germline V gene has CDR1 SGHNT and CDR2 YENEEA. The V and J ends lost 5 bases and 1 base, in that order; junction bases with no gene match: 6. CDR3 DNA sequence: TGTGCCAGCAGCAGAGGACAGGGACCGAACACTGAAGCTTTCTTT. Encoded protein: CASSRGQGPNTEAFF.

The chain couples TRBV19 to TRBJ2-7, with TRBD1 as a possible D gene (6 bases). The CDR3 is made up of 13 amino acids. V shed 3 bases and J shed 2 bases, with 8 bases lying between them. Germline V gives CDR1 LNHDA, CDR2 SQIVND (reference sequence). CDR3 residues: CASSMQGTYEQYF. The CDR3 coding sequence is TGTGCCAGTAGTATGCAGGGGACCTACGAGCAGTACTTC.

The chain joins TRBV9 to TRBJ2-3, with 9 bases identical to TRBD1. Germline CDR1 reads SGDLS; CDR2 reads YYNGEE. The CDR3 loop spans 17 amino acids. V shed 0 bases, J shed 6 bases, and the junction held 11 bases outside the gene matches. For the CDR3, the DNA is TGTGCCAGCAGCGTAGGGTTAGGGACAGGGTTAGGGGATACGCAGTATTTT. Its translation: CASSVGLGTGLGDTQYF.

CDR3 protein: CASSAPTGLAPFF. CDR3 in DNA: TGTGCCAGCAGCGCCCCCACGGGACTAGCGCCGTTCTTC. This sequence joins TRBV9 and TRBJ2-1, with TRBD2 identical over 10 bases. Germline CDR1 SGDLS, CDR2 YYNGEE. With 3 bases clipped from V and 15 bases from J, the junction kept 9 bases outside the gene matches. The CDR3 is made up of 13 amino acids.

The chain carries TRBV7-8 and TRBJ1-2; D gene uncertain. The CDR3 extends over 12 amino acids. V lost 4 bases and J 8 bases, leaving 11 bases between the germline ends. Germline CDR1 and CDR2: SGHVS and FQNEAQ. The CDR3 loop reads CASSSGSGGYTF. CDR3 DNA: TGTGCCAGCAGCTCGGGATCCGGAGGCTACACCTTC.

The chain employs TRBV19 and TRBJ1-1, with no clear D. V lost 3 bases and J 1 base, leaving 12 bases between the germline ends. Germline V CDR1 and CDR2: LNHDA, SQIVND (reference sequence). This CDR3 is built from 15 residues. The CDR3 here is CASSISSTGNTEAFF. CDR3 DNA sequence: TGTGCCAGTAGTATTTCCTCGACGGGGAACACTGAAGCTTTCTTT.

The chain is built from TRBV5-6 and TRBJ2-3, with 9 positions matching TRBD1. The CDR3 runs 15 residues. Germline V gene data show CDR1 as SGHDT and CDR2 as YYEEEE. The V segment lost 4 bases and the J segment 0 bases; nucleotides outside the gene matches: 3. CDR3 sequence: CASSPTGGSTDTQYF. The CDR3 DNA sequence: TGTGCCAGCAGCCCGACAGGGGGAAGCACAGATACGCAGTATTTT.

This chain uses TRBV6-1 with TRBJ1-5, with D possibly being TRBD1 (5 bases). The germline V gene encodes CDR1 MNHNS and CDR2 SASEGT. CDR3 length: 15 residues. Trimming removed 6 bases from V and 0 bases from J, with 12 bases in between. The CDR3: CASSYDRYSNQPQHF. The CDR3 nucleotides are TGTGCCAGCAGCTACGACAGATATAGCAATCAGCCCCAGCATTTT.

This chain joins TRBV11-2 and TRBJ2-3, with a tentative D call TRBD2 (6 bases). Trimming removed 1 base at V and 6 bases at J, with 23 bases between. Per the germline V gene, CDR1 is SGHAT and CDR2 is FQNNGV. The CDR3 is made up of 18 amino acids. For the CDR3, the DNA is TGTGCCAGCAGCTTAGCCCAGCGACTAGGTAGTGGTTCGGATACGCAGTATTTT. This codes for CASSLAQRLGSGSDTQYF.

This rearrangement joins TRBV4-1 to TRBJ2-5, with D tentatively TRBD1 or TRBD2 (6 bases each). This CDR3 is 16 amino acids long. The germline gives CDR1 MGHRA, CDR2 YSYEKL. V lost 3 bases to trimming and J lost 3 bases, with 17 bases between them. The CDR3 DNA sequence: TGCGCCAGCAGCCAGAGGGGGGCAGGGTCAAAAGAGACCCAGTACTTC. As protein: CASSQRGAGSKETQYF.

The chain links TRBV5-5 to TRBJ2-4, with D possibly being TRBD1 or TRBD2 (6 bases each). The CDR3 consists of 13 residues. The germline gives CDR1 SGHKS, CDR2 YYEKEE (reference sequence). The V gene lost 5 bases and the J gene lost 6 bases, with 12 bases spanning the gap. The CDR3 here is CASRQGLRNIQYF. CDR3 coding DNA: TGTGCCAGCAGACAGGGACTTAGAAACATTCAGTACTTC.

The chain carries TRBV7-2 and TRBJ2-7; perhaps TRBD1 as D (5 bases). This CDR3 is 15 amino acids long. Germline V gives CDR1 SGHTA, CDR2 FQGNSA. Trimming removed 2 bases at V and 2 bases at J, with 13 bases between. For the CDR3, the DNA is TGTGCCAGCAGCTTAAGAAGGGGCCCCACCTACGAGCAGTACTTC. Protein sequence: CASSLRRGPTYEQYF. Full variable domain (rest looked up from reference TRBV7-2 and TRBJ2-7): GAGVSQSPSNKVTEKGKDVELRCDPISGHTALYWYRQSLGQGLEFLIYFQGNSAPDKSGLPSDRFSAERTGGSVSTLTIQRTQQEDSAVYLCASSLRRGPTYEQYFGPGTRLTVT.

The V and J genes are TRBV5-1 and TRBJ1-1; possible D gene TRBD1, 6 bases. The CDR3 consists of 12 residues. Germline V gives CDR1 SGHRS, CDR2 YFSETQ. V was pared by 5 bases and J by 5 bases, with 10 bases between. This CDR3 is CASSTGLTEAFF. CDR3 in DNA: TGCGCCAGCAGTACAGGGTTAACTGAAGCTTTCTTT.